These T cell receptor beta chains were read from a single sample in a study of shared clonotypes between healthy human individuals. Profiled with immunoSEQ multiplex PCR; TCRdb holds only in-frame clones, not every one. There are around 990,000 clones in the sample; approximately 80% occur only once, and 0.89% lies in the top ten. The sequenced material came from memory CD4+ T cells from PBMCs. The receptors stem from a man between 18 and 29 years old in good health. Some clones in this sample may be carry-over from other donors' samples. Both conserved end residues are trimmed from each CDR3.

V gene,CDR3 protein
TRBV2,ASSETTGAF
TRBV5-1,ASSQGHPTDTQY
TRBV29-1,SVVSSGNTIY
TRBV28,ASSWVPGQASYEQY
TRBV5-1,ASSSGNTEAF
TRBV5-1,ASSLESGRQETQY
TRBV5-1,ASSPTGTGQETQY
TRBV28,ASSFGRLAVIEQY
TRBV5-8,ASSLRGTEAF
TRBV2,ASSEQGSQPQH
TRBV6-1,ASSGTHTSEQF
TRBV11-2,ASSPTSERGREKLF
TRBV5-1,ASSLEGHISGNTIY
TRBV29-1,SVTRGPYEQY
TRBV7-9,ASSLGVGQGGTEAF
TRBV7-2,ASSSPATGNIQY
TRBV4-2,ASSPIGSGSRDEQY
TRBV28,ASSLFARQGGYT
TRBV5-1,ASSAGDRANTEAF
TRBV4-3,ASRRSLARTDTQY
TRBV5-1,ASREYSYEQY
TRBV5-1,ASSLRVYNEQF
TRBV6-1,ASRMGQIPTDTQY
TRBV11-2,ASSADLMNTEAF
TRBV6-5,ASRLRNRDSYGYT
TRBV11-2,ASSFDRDRDLF
TRBV28,ASGSRGSEQF
TRBV9,ASSTQDRDYGYT
TRBV7-2,ASSSGPNYEQY
TRBV19,ASLAGSGRGNEQF
TRBV28,ASNLGTGLQETQY
TRBV27,ASSSTGVAKNIQY
TRBV7-3,ASSLWAGQNTEAF
TRBV7-2,ASVLSGRGYEQY
TRBV11-3,ASSLESGTDTQY
TRBV5-1,ASSSQGARDTQY
TRBV7-2,ASRPPGPPAGYT
TRBV9,ASSAFGRGDTTQY
TRBV7-4,ASSFPPGRNTIY